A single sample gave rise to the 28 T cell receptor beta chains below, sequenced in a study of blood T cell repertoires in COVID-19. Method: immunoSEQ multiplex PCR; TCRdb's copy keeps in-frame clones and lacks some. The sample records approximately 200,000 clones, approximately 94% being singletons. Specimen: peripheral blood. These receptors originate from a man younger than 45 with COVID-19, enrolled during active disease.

DNA for the CDR3: TGTGCCAGCAGGACAGGGGGAAGCACTGAAGCTTTCTTT. Protein product: CASRTGGSTEAFF. The chain employs TRBV12-3 or TRBV12-4 and TRBJ1-1, with 9 bases matching TRBD1. This CDR3 has 13 amino acids. The junction had 3 bases not matched to a gene; V was cut back by 6 bases and J by 4 bases.

CDR3 nucleotide sequence: TGCGCCAGCAGCCAAGAGGCAGCTAACTATGGCTACACCTTC. As protein: CASSQEAANYGYTF. The V gene is TRBV4-1, the J gene TRBJ1-2; no clear D. V was cut by 0 bases and J by 0 bases, with 5 bases left in between. This CDR3 contains 14 residues. Germline CDR1 and CDR2: MGHRA and YSYEKL.

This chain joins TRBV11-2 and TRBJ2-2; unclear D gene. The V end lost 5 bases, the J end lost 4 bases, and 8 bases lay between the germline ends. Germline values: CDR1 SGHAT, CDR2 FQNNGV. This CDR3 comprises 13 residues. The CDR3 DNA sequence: TGTGCCAGCAGCCAGAGGTTCACCGGGGAGCTGTTTTTT. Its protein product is CASSQRFTGELFF.

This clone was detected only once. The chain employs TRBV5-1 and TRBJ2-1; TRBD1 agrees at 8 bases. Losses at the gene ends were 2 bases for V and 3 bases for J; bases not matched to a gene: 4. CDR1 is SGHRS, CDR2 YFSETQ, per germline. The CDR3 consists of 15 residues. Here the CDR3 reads CASSLTGGDYNEQFF. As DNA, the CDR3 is TGCGCCAGCAGCTTAACAGGGGGTGACTACAATGAGCAGTTCTTC.

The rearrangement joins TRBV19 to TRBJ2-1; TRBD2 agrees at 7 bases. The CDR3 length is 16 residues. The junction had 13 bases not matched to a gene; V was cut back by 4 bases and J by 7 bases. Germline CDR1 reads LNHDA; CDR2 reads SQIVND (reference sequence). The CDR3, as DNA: TGTGCCAGTAGTAAACGGGCCTTACCGGGGGGTAATGAGCAGTTCTTC. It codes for CASSKRALPGGNEQFF.

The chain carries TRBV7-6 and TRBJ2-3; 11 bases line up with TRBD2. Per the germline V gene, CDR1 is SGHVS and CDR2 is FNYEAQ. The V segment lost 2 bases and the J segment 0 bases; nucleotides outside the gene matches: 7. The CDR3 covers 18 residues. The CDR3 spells CASSLTGTSGASTDTQYF. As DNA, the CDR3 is TGTGCCAGCAGCTTAACGGGGACTAGCGGAGCAAGCACAGATACGCAGTATTTT.

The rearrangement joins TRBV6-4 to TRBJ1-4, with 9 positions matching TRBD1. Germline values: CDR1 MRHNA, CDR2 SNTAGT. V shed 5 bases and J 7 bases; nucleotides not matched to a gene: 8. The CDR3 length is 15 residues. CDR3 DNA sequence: TGTGCCAGCAGTCCAACCGGGACAGGGACTGAAAAACTGTTTTTT. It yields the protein CASSPTGTGTEKLFF.

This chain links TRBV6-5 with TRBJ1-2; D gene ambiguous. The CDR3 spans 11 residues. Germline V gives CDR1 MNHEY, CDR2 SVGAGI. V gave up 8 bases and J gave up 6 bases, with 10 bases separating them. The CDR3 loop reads CASLGLHGYTF. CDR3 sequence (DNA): TGTGCCAGCCTCGGACTTCATGGCTACACCTTC.

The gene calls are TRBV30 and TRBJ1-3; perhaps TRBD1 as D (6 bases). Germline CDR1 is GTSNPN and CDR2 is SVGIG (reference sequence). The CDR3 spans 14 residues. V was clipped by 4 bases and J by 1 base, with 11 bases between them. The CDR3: CAWTVRGSGNTIYF. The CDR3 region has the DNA TGTGCCTGGACCGTGAGGGGGTCTGGAAACACCATATATTTT.

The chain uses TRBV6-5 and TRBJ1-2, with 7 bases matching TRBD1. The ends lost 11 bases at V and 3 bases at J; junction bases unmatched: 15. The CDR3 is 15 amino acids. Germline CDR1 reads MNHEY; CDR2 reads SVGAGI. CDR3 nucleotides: TGTGCCGTGGCAGGGGACAGCTCTTGGGACTATGGCTACACCTTC. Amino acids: CAVAGDSSWDYGYTF.

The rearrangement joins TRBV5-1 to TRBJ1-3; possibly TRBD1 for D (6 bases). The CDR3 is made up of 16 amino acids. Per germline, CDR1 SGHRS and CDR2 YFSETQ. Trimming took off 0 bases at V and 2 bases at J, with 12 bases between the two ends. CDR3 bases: TGCGCCAGCAGCTTGGCGCAGGGGAGCGCTGGAAACACCATATATTTT. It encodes CASSLAQGSAGNTIYF.

CDR3 loop: CAISDVASSTDTQYF. As DNA, the CDR3 is TGTGCCATCAGTGATGTGGCCTCTAGCACAGATACGCAGTATTTT. The chain combines TRBV10-3 with TRBJ2-3; D is undetermined. CDR1 is ENHRY, CDR2 SYGVKD, per germline. The V end lost 3 bases, the J end lost 0 bases, and 10 bases lay between the germline ends. The CDR3 is 15 residues long.

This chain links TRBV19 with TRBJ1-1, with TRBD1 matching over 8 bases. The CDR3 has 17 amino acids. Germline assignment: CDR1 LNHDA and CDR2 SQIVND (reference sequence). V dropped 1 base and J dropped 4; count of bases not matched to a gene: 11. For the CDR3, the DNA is TGTGCCAGTAGTATAGGTCAGGGGGCGCGTCGGGGCACTGAAGCTTTCTTT. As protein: CASSIGQGARRGTEAFF.

The CDR3 region is CASSLGGPSGNTIYF. CDR3 nucleotides: TGTGCCAGCAGCTTAGGCGGCCCCTCTGGAAACACCATATATTTT. This chain joins TRBV11-3 and TRBJ1-3; D remains ambiguous. CDR1 is SGHNT, CDR2 YENEEA, per germline. The ends were cut back, 1 base at V and 0 bases at J, with 7 bases in the middle. This CDR3 contains 15 residues.

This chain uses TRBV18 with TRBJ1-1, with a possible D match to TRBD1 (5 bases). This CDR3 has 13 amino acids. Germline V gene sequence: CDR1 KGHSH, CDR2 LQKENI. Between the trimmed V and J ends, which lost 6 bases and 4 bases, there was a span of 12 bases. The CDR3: CASSPRQITEAFF. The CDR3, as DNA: TGTGCCAGCTCGCCCCGACAGATCACTGAAGCTTTCTTT.

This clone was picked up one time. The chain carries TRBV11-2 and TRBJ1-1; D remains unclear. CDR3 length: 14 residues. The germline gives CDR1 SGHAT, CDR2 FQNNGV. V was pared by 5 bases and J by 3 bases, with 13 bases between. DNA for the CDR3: TGTGCCAGCAGCCGATCAAGACGGGACACTGAAGCTTTCTTT. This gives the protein CASSRSRRDTEAFF.

The CDR3 region has the DNA TGCGCCAGCAGTGTGAGCGGGGTGGGCTCTAGTACGCAGTATTTT. It codes for CASSVSGVGSSTQYF. The gene calls are TRBV10-2 and TRBJ2-3, with 7 bases aligning to TRBD2. The germline V gene encodes CDR1 WSHSY and CDR2 SAAADI. V lost 4 bases to trimming and J lost 8 bases; unmatched junction nucleotides: 12. This CDR3 contains 15 residues.

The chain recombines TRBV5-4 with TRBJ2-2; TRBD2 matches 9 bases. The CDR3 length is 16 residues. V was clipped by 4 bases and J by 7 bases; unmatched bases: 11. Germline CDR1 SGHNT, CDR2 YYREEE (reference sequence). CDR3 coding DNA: TGTGCCAGCAGCGCCGGTGCGGGGGGGCAAGTCGGGGAGCTGTTTTTT. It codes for CASSAGAGGQVGELFF.

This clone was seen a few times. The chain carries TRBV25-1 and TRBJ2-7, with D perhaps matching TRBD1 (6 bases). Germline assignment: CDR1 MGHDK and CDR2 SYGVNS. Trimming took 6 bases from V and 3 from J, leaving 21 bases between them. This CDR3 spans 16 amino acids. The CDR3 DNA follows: TGTGCCAGCAGCCCCGGAGGTACAGGGTGGGACTACGAGCAGTACTTC. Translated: CASSPGGTGWDYEQYF.

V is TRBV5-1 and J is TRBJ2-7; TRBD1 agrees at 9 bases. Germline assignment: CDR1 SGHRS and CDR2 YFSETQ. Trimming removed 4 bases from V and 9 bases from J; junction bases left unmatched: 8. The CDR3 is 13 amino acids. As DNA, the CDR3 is TGCGCCAGCAGCGTGACAGGGGGAGAGGGGCAGTACTTC. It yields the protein CASSVTGGEGQYF.

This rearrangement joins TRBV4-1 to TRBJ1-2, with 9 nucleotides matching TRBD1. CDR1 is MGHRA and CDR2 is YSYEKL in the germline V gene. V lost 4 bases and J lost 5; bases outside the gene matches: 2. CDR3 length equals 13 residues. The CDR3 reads CASSLGQGYGYTF. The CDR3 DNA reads TGCGCCAGCAGCCTGGGACAGGGTTATGGCTACACCTTC.

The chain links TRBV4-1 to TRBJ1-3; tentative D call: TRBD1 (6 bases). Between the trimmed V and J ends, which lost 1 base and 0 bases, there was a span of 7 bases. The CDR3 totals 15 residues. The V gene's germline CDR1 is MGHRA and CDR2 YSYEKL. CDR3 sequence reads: CASSQATGSGNTIYF. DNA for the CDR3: TGCGCCAGCAGCCAAGCGACAGGCTCTGGAAACACCATATATTTT.

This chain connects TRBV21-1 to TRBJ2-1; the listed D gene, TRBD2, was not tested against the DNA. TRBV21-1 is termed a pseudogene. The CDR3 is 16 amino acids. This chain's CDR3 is CASSKSAASSYNEQFF. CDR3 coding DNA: TGTGCCAGCAGCAAATCGGCGGCGAGCTCCTACAATGAGCAGTTCTTC.

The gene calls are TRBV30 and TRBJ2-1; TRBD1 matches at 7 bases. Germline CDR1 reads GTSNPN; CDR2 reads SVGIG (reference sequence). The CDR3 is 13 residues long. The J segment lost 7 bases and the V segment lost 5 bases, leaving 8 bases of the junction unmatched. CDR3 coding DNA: TGTGCCTGGGATCGGGACAGTGTTAATGAGCAGTTCTTC. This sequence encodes CAWDRDSVNEQFF.

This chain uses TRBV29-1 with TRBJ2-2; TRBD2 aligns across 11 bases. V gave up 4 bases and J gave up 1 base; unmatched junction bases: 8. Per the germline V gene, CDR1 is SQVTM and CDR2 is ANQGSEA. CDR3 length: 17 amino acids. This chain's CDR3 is CSVGGQLAGENTGELFF. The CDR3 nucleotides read TGCAGCGTTGGGGGCCAACTAGCGGGGGAGAACACCGGGGAGCTGTTTTTT.

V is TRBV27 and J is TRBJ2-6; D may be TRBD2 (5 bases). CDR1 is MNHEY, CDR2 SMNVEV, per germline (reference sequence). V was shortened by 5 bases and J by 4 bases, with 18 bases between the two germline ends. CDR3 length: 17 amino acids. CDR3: CASSLNWATGGANVLTF. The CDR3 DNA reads TGTGCCAGCAGTCTAAACTGGGCAACGGGGGGGGCCAACGTCCTGACTTTC.

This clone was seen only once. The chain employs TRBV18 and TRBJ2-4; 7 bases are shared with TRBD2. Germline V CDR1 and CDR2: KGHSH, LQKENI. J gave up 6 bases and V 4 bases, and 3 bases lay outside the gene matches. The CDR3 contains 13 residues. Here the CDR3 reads CASSLGEGNIQYF. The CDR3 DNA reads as TGTGCCAGCTCACTCGGGGAGGGAAACATTCAGTACTTC.

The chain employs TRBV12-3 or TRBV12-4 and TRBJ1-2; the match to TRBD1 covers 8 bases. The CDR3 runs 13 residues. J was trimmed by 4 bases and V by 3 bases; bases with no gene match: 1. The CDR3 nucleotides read TGTGCCAGCAGTTTGGACAGGGTCTATGGCTACACCTTC. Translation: CASSLDRVYGYTF.